The 11 T cell receptor beta chains reported below all come from one sample, sequenced in a study of blood T cell repertoires in COVID-19. Some clones are missing from TCRdb's copy, which holds only in-frame ones; the method was immunoSEQ multiplex PCR. The table records 190,000 or so clones, 80% to 90% of them present only once. The sample comprised peripheral blood. The source of these receptors is a man aged 60 to 69 who had recovered from COVID-19.

The count of this clone is one. The V and J genes are TRBV7-9 and TRBJ2-1, with D perhaps matching TRBD2 (6 bases). The ends were cut back, 5 bases at V and 0 bases at J, with 14 bases in the middle. The germline V gene encodes CDR1 SEHNR and CDR2 FQNEAQ (reference sequence). CDR3 length: 16 amino acids. The CDR3 DNA is TGTGCCAGCAGCCCCGGAGGGCGGGGCTCCTACAATGAGCAGTTCTTC. Encoded protein: CASSPGGRGSYNEQFF.

The chain links TRBV6-5 to TRBJ2-5; 10 bases line up with TRBD2. This CDR3 contains 16 residues. Trimming at V came to 4 bases and at J to 2 bases, leaving 7 bases not matched to a gene. Germline loops: CDR1 MNHEY, CDR2 SVGAGI. The CDR3 spells CASSSSGRAGQETQYF. The CDR3 nucleotides are TGTGCCAGCAGTTCGAGCGGGAGGGCCGGGCAAGAGACCCAGTACTTC.

This rearrangement joins TRBV5-1 to TRBJ1-1; tentatively, D is TRBD1 (5 bases). CDR1 is SGHRS and CDR2 is YFSETQ in the germline V gene. This CDR3 is 15 amino acids long. Trimming cost V 0 bases and J 1 base, with 10 bases left between them. CDR3 in DNA: TGCGCCAGCAGCTTGGAGGCCAGGGAGAACACTGAAGCTTTCTTT. Its translation: CASSLEARENTEAFF.

The chain recombines TRBV5-1 with TRBJ2-3; D perhaps matches TRBD1 (7 bases). With 6 bases removed from V and 5 bases from J, the gap between germline ends came to 13 bases. CDR3 length equals 13 residues. Germline CDR1 SGHRS, CDR2 YFSETQ. The CDR3 here is CASTGGFRDTQYF. CDR3 nucleotide sequence: TGCGCCAGCACAGGGGGGTTTAGAGATACGCAGTATTTT.

The V call is TRBV6-6, the J call TRBJ1-2; tentative D call: TRBD1 (5 bases). CDR1 MNHNY and CDR2 SVGAGI come from the germline V gene (reference sequence). The CDR3 loop spans 13 amino acids. Deletions cut 4 bases from V and 8 bases from J, with 14 bases between. This chain's CDR3 is CASSSTQGGGYTF. The CDR3 DNA sequence: TGTGCCAGCAGTTCAACTCAGGGTGGCGGCTACACCTTC.

The CDR3 protein is CAWRRGTGVSGIGSSRPYNEQFF. Written as DNA, the CDR3 is TGTGCCTGGAGGAGGGGGACAGGGGTGAGCGGGATAGGTTCTAGCCGGCCCTACAATGAGCAGTTCTTC. The rearrangement joins TRBV30 to TRBJ2-1, with 10 bases identical to TRBD1. Germline CDR1 GTSNPN, CDR2 SVGIG (reference sequence). After removal of 3 bases from V and 2 bases from J, the junction contained 28 bases not matched to a gene. The CDR3 has 23 amino acids.

This chain connects TRBV7-9 to TRBJ1-4; 10 bases match TRBD1. This CDR3 spans 15 amino acids. CDR1 and CDR2 (germline): SEHNR, FQNEAQ (reference sequence). The V and J ends lost 1 base and 4 bases, in that order; junction bases with no gene match: 0. The DNA of the CDR3 is TGTGCCAGCAGCTTAGGGGACAGGGGTAATGAAAAACTGTTTTTT. It yields the protein CASSLGDRGNEKLFF.

Only one count was recorded for this clone. The rearrangement uses TRBV9 and TRBJ1-3, with TRBD1 matching over 9 bases. This CDR3 is 16 amino acids long. Germline CDR1 is SGDLS and CDR2 is YYNGEE. V shed 3 bases, J shed 0 bases, and the junction held 4 bases outside the gene matches. In nucleotides, the CDR3 is TGTGCCAGCAGCGAGGGACAGGGACACTCTGGAAACACCATATATTTT. This codes for CASSEGQGHSGNTIYF. Looking up the rest from reference TRBV9 and TRBJ1-3 gives the full variable domain: DSGVTQTPKHLITATGQRVTLRCSPRSGDLSVYWYQQSLDQGLQFLIQYYNGEERAKGNILERFSAQQFPDLHSELNLSSLELGDSALYFCASSEGQGHSGNTIYFGEGSWLTVV.

The V and J genes are TRBV28 and TRBJ2-7; 11 bases align to TRBD2. Losses at the gene ends were 4 bases for V and 6 bases for J; bases not matched to a gene: 5. In germline, CDR1 is MDHEN, CDR2 SYDVKM. The CDR3 sequence is 14 residues long. CDR3 region: CASSSLAGGGEQYF. In DNA form, the CDR3 reads TGTGCCAGCAGTTCCCTAGCGGGGGGCGGCGAGCAGTACTTC.

In nucleotides, the CDR3 is TGTGCCAGCAGTAGCTCCGGGACAGGGATTATAGCTTTCTTT. Amino acids: CASSSSGTGIIAFF. This rearrangement joins TRBV28 to TRBJ1-1; TRBD1 agrees at 9 bases. The CDR3 is 14 residues long. CDR1 and CDR2 from the germline V gene are MDHEN and SYDVKM. J was trimmed by 10 bases and V by 5 bases; bases with no gene match: 11.

J is TRBJ2-1 and V is TRBV9; TRBD1 matches 12 bases. Germline CDR1 and CDR2: SGDLS and YYNGEE. The J segment lost 9 bases and the V segment lost 0 bases, leaving 4 bases of the junction unmatched. The CDR3 has 15 amino acids. CDR3 amino acids: CASSVGGGQGAEQFF. Here the CDR3 DNA reads TGTGCCAGCAGCGTAGGAGGGGGACAGGGGGCTGAGCAGTTCTTC.